This TCR beta chain was obtained from a study of blood T cell repertoires in COVID-19. Whole-study context: Samples representing acute and convalescent COVID-19 were sourced from the United States, Italy and Spain. From T cells, B-cell-depleted T cells, or PBMCs came the material, which was cDNA or gDNA.

Original handling: Reference gene primer amplification in the assay estimated nucleated cell counts. The repertoire was sequenced with immunoSEQ multiplex PCR; TCRdb's copy has only in-frame clones and lacks some. The DNA was the basis for D and trimming; V, J and clone size are from that table. The table has 260,000 or so clones, around 82% seen once. The CDR3 sequence is 16 residues long. The sequence was obtained from a woman in her 70s with acute or convalescent COVID-19. The specimen was peripheral blood. The chain links TRBV21-1 to TRBJ1-1; the D call in the table, TRBD1, was not verified against the DNA. TRBV21-1 is a pseudogene segment. The CDR3 loop reads CASSKDGRRWKAEAFF. CDR3 bases: TGTGCCAGCAGCAAAGATGGGCGCAGGTGGAAGGCTGAAGCTTTCTTT.